Shown below are 32 T cell receptor beta chains from a single sample sequenced in a study of shared clonotypes between healthy human individuals. The data were produced by immunoSEQ multiplex PCR, yet TCRdb's version contains in-frame clones alone and is incomplete. The repertoire has some 490,000 clones, over 75% of them found once; the top ten carry roughly 12%. The sample was PBMCs. The source is a middle-aged woman in good health. Some clones in this sample may be carry-over from other donors' samples.

The V and J genes are TRBV9 and TRBJ2-7; possible D gene TRBD1, 6 bases. Trimming took 4 bases from V and 3 from J, leaving 17 bases between them. The CDR3 has 15 residues. Germline CDR1 reads SGDLS; CDR2 reads YYNGEE. The CDR3 sequence: CASSPGPQGVYEQYF. The CDR3 coding sequence is TGTGCCAGCAGCCCCGGGCCACAGGGCGTCTACGAGCAGTACTTC.

This clone has just a few counts. The chain has TRBV30 and TRBJ1-5; D is undetermined. The V gene lost 0 bases and the J gene lost 1 base, with 13 bases spanning the gap. Germline-derived CDR1 and CDR2 are GTSNPN and SVGIG (reference sequence). The CDR3 runs 16 residues. The CDR3 is CAWSVPRTGSNQPQHF. CDR3 DNA sequence: TGTGCCTGGAGTGTCCCGCGTACGGGGAGCAATCAGCCCCAGCATTTT.

This sequence joins TRBV2 and TRBJ2-3, with D unclear. Germline V gene sequence: CDR1 SNHLY, CDR2 FYNNEI. V shed 5 bases and J shed 1 base, with 13 bases lying between them. This CDR3 region has 15 residues. CDR3 bases: TGTGCCAGCAGTTTCCATGACGCCGGCACAGATACGCAGTATTTT. Its protein product is CASSFHDAGTDTQYF.

V is TRBV9 and J is TRBJ2-2, with D perhaps matching TRBD1 or TRBD2 (5 bases each). Trimming pared 0 bases from V and 4 bases from J, leaving 13 bases between. Looked up from germline, CDR1 is SGDLS and CDR2 is YYNGEE. The CDR3 consists of 16 residues. CDR3 loop: CASSVERGALTGELFF. For the CDR3, the DNA is TGTGCCAGCAGCGTAGAAAGGGGAGCCCTCACCGGGGAGCTGTTTTTT.

V gene TRBV28 combines with J gene TRBJ2-7; D may be TRBD1 (6 bases). Germline assignment: CDR1 MDHEN and CDR2 SYDVKM. Trimming stripped 7 bases from V and 0 bases from J, with 19 bases between. This CDR3 comprises 16 residues. The CDR3 bases are TGTGCCAGCATCCTCGGAACCAGGGGATCCTCCTACGAGCAGTACTTC. This sequence encodes CASILGTRGSSYEQYF.

The chain has TRBV9 and TRBJ2-3; D not resolved. Between the trimmed V and J ends, which lost 0 bases and 2 bases, there was a span of 7 bases. The CDR3 length is 14 residues. Germline V lookup: CDR1 SGDLS, CDR2 YYNGEE. The CDR3 region is CASSVVPFTDTQYF. The CDR3 DNA follows: TGTGCCAGCAGCGTAGTCCCGTTCACAGATACGCAGTATTTT. The variable domain in full, with the rest retrieved from reference TRBV9 and TRBJ2-3, is DSGVTQTPKHLITATGQRVTLRCSPRSGDLSVYWYQQSLDQGLQFLIQYYNGEERAKGNILERFSAQQFPDLHSELNLSSLELGDSALYFCASSVVPFTDTQYFGPGTRLTVL.

This chain joins TRBV7-9 and TRBJ2-5; D unresolved. Germline-derived CDR1 and CDR2 are SEHNR and FQNEAQ (reference sequence). V was cut by 2 bases and J by 2 bases, with 6 bases left in between. The CDR3 runs to 13 residues. The CDR3 spells CASSLMGQETQYF. CDR3 DNA sequence: TGTGCCAGCAGCTTAATGGGACAAGAGACCCAGTACTTC.

This clone has a single count. This chain links TRBV30 with TRBJ1-6, with no clear D. Germline lookup yields CDR1 GTSNPN and CDR2 SVGIG (reference sequence). The CDR3 contains 15 residues. The ends were cut back, 0 bases at V and 7 bases at J, with 13 bases in the middle. The CDR3 sequence is CAWSVLGVQNSPLHF. CDR3 coding DNA: TGTGCCTGGAGTGTTCTTGGGGTTCAGAATTCACCCCTCCACTTT.

This clone was seen only a few times. The chain couples TRBV10-3 to TRBJ2-7, with D perhaps given as TRBD1 or TRBD2 (5 bases each). This CDR3 comprises 15 residues. Per germline, CDR1 ENHRY and CDR2 SYGVKD. Trimming cost V 6 bases and J 7 bases, with 22 bases left between them. The CDR3 sequence: CAIRPSGTLLLEQYF. CDR3 nucleotides: TGTGCCATCAGGCCCTCCGGGACCCTTCTTCTTGAGCAGTACTTC.

This clone has a handful of counts. The chain combines TRBV9 with TRBJ2-6; D is perhaps TRBD2 (6 bases). The CDR3 length is 16 residues. Between the trimmed V and J ends, which lost 2 bases and 1 base, there was a span of 10 bases. Germline V gives CDR1 SGDLS, CDR2 YYNGEE. CDR3 sequence: CASSVGRLSGANVLTF. CDR3 DNA sequence: TGTGCCAGCAGCGTTGGGAGGCTGTCTGGGGCCAACGTCCTGACTTTC.

The chain uses TRBV5-1 and TRBJ2-2; no reliable D call. V was clipped by 0 bases and J by 6 bases, with 6 bases between them. CDR3 length: 13 residues. The germline V gene has CDR1 SGHRS and CDR2 YFSETQ. The CDR3 sequence: CASSLDGAGELFF. In DNA form, the CDR3 reads TGCGCCAGCAGCTTGGATGGGGCCGGGGAGCTGTTTTTT. Full variable domain (outside the CDR3, taken from reference TRBV5-1 and TRBJ2-2): KAGVTQTPRYLIKTRGQQVTLSCSPISGHRSVSWYQQTPGQGLQFLFEYFSETQRNKGNFPGRFSGRQFSNSRSEMNVSTLELGDSALYLCASSLDGAGELFFGEGSRLTVL.

The chain couples TRBV27 to TRBJ2-7; 11 bases match TRBD2. This CDR3 spans 15 amino acids. Per germline, CDR1 MNHEY and CDR2 SMNVEV (reference sequence). V was pared by 5 bases and J by 7 bases, with 10 bases of the junction left unmatched. This CDR3 reads CASSGTGTSGFEQYF. The CDR3 nucleotides are TGTGCCAGCAGTGGAACCGGGACTAGCGGATTTGAGCAGTACTTC.

The chain is built from TRBV6-5 and TRBJ2-3; TRBD2 matches at 7 bases. The CDR3 loop spans 14 amino acids. In germline, CDR1 is MNHEY, CDR2 SVGAGI. V lost 2 bases to trimming and J lost 6 bases; unmatched junction nucleotides: 5. This chain's CDR3 is CASSYGGESDTQYF. Here the CDR3 DNA reads TGTGCCAGCAGTTACGGGGGGGAGTCGGATACGCAGTATTTT.

The J gene is TRBJ1-2, the V gene TRBV2; 9 bases align to TRBD1. This CDR3 has 15 amino acids. In germline, CDR1 is SNHLY, CDR2 FYNNEI. V shed 5 bases and J 4 bases; nucleotides not matched to a gene: 8. The CDR3 spells CASSRDRAVGYGYTF. The CDR3 region has the DNA TGTGCCAGCAGTCGGGACAGGGCCGTAGGCTATGGCTACACCTTC.

The J gene is TRBJ2-7, the V gene TRBV15, with 9 bases that match TRBD2. With V trimmed by 1 base and J by 4 bases, 11 bases remained unmatched. The CDR3 is made up of 17 amino acids. Germline CDR1 reads LNHNV; CDR2 reads YYDKDF (reference sequence). The CDR3 region has the DNA TGTGCCACCAGCAGAGGGCTCGTTGGCCTAGCGGGATACGAGCAGTACTTC. This translates into CATSRGLVGLAGYEQYF.

Ten or more counts support this clone. Other DNA sequences in the sample encode the same CDR3. J is TRBJ1-1 and V is TRBV18; D not certain. The germline V and J ends were trimmed by 10 bases and 0 bases, with 12 bases remaining between them. Germline values: CDR1 KGHSH, CDR2 LQKENI. CDR3 length: 13 residues. This CDR3 reads CATEGDMNTEAFF. The DNA for the CDR3 is TGTGCCACCGAGGGTGATATGAACACTGAAGCTTTCTTT. Full variable domain (missing parts from reference TRBV18 and TRBJ1-1): NAGVMQNPRHLVRRRGQEARLRCSPMKGHSHVYWYRQLPEEGLKFMVYLQKENIIDESGMPKERFSAEFPKEGPSILRIQQVVRGDSAAYFCATEGDMNTEAFFGQGTRLTVV.

The chain carries TRBV18 and TRBJ2-2; possibly TRBD2 for D (6 bases). CDR3 length: 15 amino acids. Trimming removed 8 bases from V and 0 bases from J, with 13 bases in between. From germline, CDR1 is KGHSH and CDR2 LQKENI. This CDR3 is CASPSLASNTGELFF. In nucleotides, the CDR3 is TGTGCCAGCCCCAGTCTAGCGTCGAACACCGGGGAGCTGTTTTTT. Using reference TRBV18 and TRBJ2-2 for the parts outside the CDR3, the full variable domain is NAGVMQNPRHLVRRRGQEARLRCSPMKGHSHVYWYRQLPEEGLKFMVYLQKENIIDESGMPKERFSAEFPKEGPSILRIQQVVRGDSAAYFCASPSLASNTGELFFGEGSRLTVL.

The chain is built from TRBV4-2 and TRBJ1-1, with unresolved D. The length of the CDR3 is 15 residues. The V gene's germline CDR1 is LGHNA and CDR2 YNFKEQ. The germline V and J ends were trimmed by 0 bases and 1 base, with 9 bases remaining between them. CDR3 nucleotides: TGTGCCAGCAGCCAAGATCTGGCTTCGAACACTGAAGCTTTCTTT. Translation gives CASSQDLASNTEAFF.

This chain connects TRBV6-5 to TRBJ2-7; a possible D gene is TRBD2 (5 bases). The V gene's germline CDR1 is MNHEY and CDR2 SVGAGI. Trimming cost V 2 bases and J 5 bases, with 10 bases left between them. This CDR3 region has 13 residues. In DNA, the CDR3 is TGTGCCAGCAGTTACACTAGTCAGGACGAGCAGTACTTC. Translation: CASSYTSQDEQYF.

V is TRBV4-1 and J is TRBJ1-2; TRBD1 is a possible D gene (6 bases). The germline CDR1 and CDR2 sequences are MGHRA and YSYEKL. There are 14 residues in the CDR3. V shed 4 bases and J shed 5 bases, with 14 bases lying between them. CDR3: CASSRPPGVYGYTF. The CDR3 region has the DNA TGCGCCAGCAGCCGCCCCCCAGGGGTATATGGCTACACCTTC.

V is TRBV7-8 and J is TRBJ2-1; D remains unclear. The CDR3 is made up of 14 amino acids. Germline V gene data show CDR1 as SGHVS and CDR2 as FQNEAQ. V lost 5 bases and J 8 bases, leaving 16 bases between the germline ends. DNA for the CDR3: TGTGCCAGCAGCAGCCTAAGCCGAAGGGATGAGCAGTTCTTC. Translated: CASSSLSRRDEQFF.

V gene TRBV7-3 combines with J gene TRBJ2-2; 7 bases are shared with TRBD2. V shed 3 bases, J shed 7 bases, and the junction held 8 bases outside the gene matches. Germline values: CDR1 SGHTA, CDR2 FQGTGA. The CDR3 is 15 amino acids. Written as DNA, the CDR3 is TGTGCCAGCAGCTTGGATGGGGACTACGGCGGGGAGCTGTTTTTT. It codes for CASSLDGDYGGELFF.

This chain uses TRBV5-1 with TRBJ1-4; D is ambiguous. V was pared by 0 bases and J by 4 bases, with 7 bases between. CDR1 and CDR2 (germline): SGHRS, YFSETQ. The CDR3 is 14 amino acids. This chain's CDR3 is CASSLGSYNEKLFF. CDR3 DNA sequence: TGCGCCAGCAGCTTGGGGAGCTATAATGAAAAACTGTTTTTT. Filled out from reference TRBV5-1 and TRBJ1-4, the complete variable domain reads KAGVTQTPRYLIKTRGQQVTLSCSPISGHRSVSWYQQTPGQGLQFLFEYFSETQRNKGNFPGRFSGRQFSNSRSEMNVSTLELGDSALYLCASSLGSYNEKLFFGSGTQLSVL.

This rearrangement joins TRBV5-1 to TRBJ1-1; TRBD1 might be the D (5 bases). The CDR3 runs to 12 residues. Germline CDR1 reads SGHRS; CDR2 reads YFSETQ. V lost 7 bases, J lost 10 bases, and 17 bases lay in between. CDR3 residues: CASGPTAVGAFF. CDR3 bases: TGCGCCAGCGGACCGACAGCGGTAGGAGCTTTCTTT.

This clone has more than one count but fewer than ten. The chain couples TRBV18 to TRBJ2-7; D ambiguous. This CDR3 contains 12 residues. Trimming stripped 2 bases from V and 5 bases from J, with 7 bases between. Germline V CDR1 and CDR2: KGHSH, LQKENI. CDR3 coding DNA: TGTGCCAGCTCACCAAATATGAACGAGCAGTACTTC. It is translated as CASSPNMNEQYF.

V is TRBV2 and J is TRBJ1-1, with D hard to call. This CDR3 is 14 amino acids long. Trimming removed 10 bases at V and 1 base at J, with 16 bases between. Germline-derived CDR1 and CDR2 are SNHLY and FYNNEI. The CDR3 loop reads CANIPWTGNTEAFF. The CDR3 DNA reads TGTGCCAACATCCCATGGACGGGGAACACTGAAGCTTTCTTT.

The CDR3 sequence: CASSMGLYNEQFF. The CDR3 nucleotides read TGTGCCAGTAGTATGGGTCTTTACAATGAGCAGTTCTTC. The V gene is TRBV19, the J gene TRBJ2-1; no clear D. Trimming took off 3 bases at V and 4 bases at J, with 7 bases between the two ends. Germline V CDR1 and CDR2: LNHDA, SQIVND (reference sequence). CDR3 size: 13 residues.

The chain links TRBV5-1 to TRBJ2-2, with 7 bases matching TRBD1. Germline loops: CDR1 SGHRS, CDR2 YFSETQ. The CDR3 runs 15 residues. With 5 bases clipped from V and 1 base from J, the junction kept 5 bases outside the gene matches. The CDR3: CASRPTGLNTGELFF. DNA for the CDR3: TGCGCCAGCAGGCCGACAGGGCTGAACACCGGGGAGCTGTTTTTT.

In regard to this clone: Other DNA sequences of this sample code for an identical CDR3. The gene calls are TRBV5-1 and TRBJ2-7; 10 bases align to TRBD2. The CDR3 sequence is 14 residues long. The germline V gene has CDR1 SGHRS and CDR2 YFSETQ. Unmatched junction bases numbered 0, after V lost 3 bases and J lost 0 bases. The CDR3 DNA follows: TGCGCCAGCAGCTCTAGCGGGGGCTCCTACGAGCAGTACTTC. This encodes CASSSSGGSYEQYF.

V and J are TRBV5-4 and TRBJ2-7, with D perhaps assigned TRBD1 or TRBD2 (5 bases each). The germline V and J ends were trimmed by 0 bases and 3 bases, with 13 bases remaining between them. The CDR3 runs 15 residues. CDR1 SGHNT and CDR2 YYREEE come from the germline V gene (reference sequence). The CDR3: CASSLGGSGVYEQYF. The CDR3 DNA reads as TGTGCCAGCAGCTTGGGGGGGTCCGGAGTCTACGAGCAGTACTTC.

This clone was detected a few times. The chain links TRBV28 to TRBJ2-5; no firm D call. V was shortened by 1 base and J by 1 base, with 10 bases between the two germline ends. This CDR3 is built from 15 residues. Looked up from germline, CDR1 is MDHEN and CDR2 is SYDVKM. The CDR3 bases are TGTGCCAGCAGTTTATCACACCTCTTCCAAGAGACCCAGTACTTC. Its translation: CASSLSHLFQETQYF.

V gene TRBV7-9 combines with J gene TRBJ2-1, with D possibly matching TRBD2 (7 bases). Germline loops: CDR1 SEHNR, CDR2 FQNEAQ (reference sequence). Trimming left V 6 bases short and J 2 bases short, with 11 bases between. The CDR3 is made up of 14 amino acids. CDR3 region: CASRGAGAYNEQFF. The DNA of the CDR3 is TGTGCCAGCAGGGGGGCGGGAGCCTACAATGAGCAGTTCTTC.